These T cell receptor beta chains were read from a single sample in a study of monozygotic twins with inflammatory bowel disease. No DNA is given; TCRdb re-called the 5' RACE reads and lists each CDR3 protein once. Its table lists around 410,000 distinct CDR3 sequences. The sample taken for sequencing was blood. The receptor set was obtained from a human donor with ulcerative colitis or Crohn's disease, or a healthy co-twin of an affected twin (not recorded which). Both conserved end residues are part of each CDR3. The order of the fields is V gene, J gene, CDR3 protein.

v_call: TRBV5-6; j_call: TRBJ1-2; cdr3_aa: CASSPGLTYGYTF
v_call: TRBV11-2; j_call: TRBJ2-7; cdr3_aa: CASSSSSGGYEQYF
v_call: TRBV7-2; j_call: TRBJ1-3; cdr3_aa: CASSSSGTGVENTIYF
v_call: TRBV15; j_call: TRBJ1-2; cdr3_aa: CATSRWKEGGPSVSHGYTF
v_call: TRBV29-1; j_call: TRBJ2-1; cdr3_aa: CSVEDPGRSGRAYNEQFF
v_call: TRBV20-1; j_call: TRBJ1-5; cdr3_aa: CSARDRDYSNQPQHF
v_call: TRBV12-3/TRBV12-4; j_call: TRBJ1-5; cdr3_aa: CASSGANSNQPQHF
v_call: TRBV2; j_call: TRBJ2-1; cdr3_aa: CASSEARGIEQFF
v_call: TRBV4-2; j_call: TRBJ2-5; cdr3_aa: CASSQDWGGPTQYF
v_call: TRBV3-1; j_call: TRBJ2-3; cdr3_aa: CASSQGRRFTDTQYF
v_call: TRBV7-9; j_call: TRBJ2-3; cdr3_aa: CAMLRPSSGRSTATQYF
v_call: TRBV6-1; j_call: TRBJ1-6; cdr3_aa: CASNPGTGNSPLHF
v_call: TRBV5-1; j_call: TRBJ2-5; cdr3_aa: CASSLAGASYQETQYF
v_call: TRBV5-1; j_call: TRBJ1-2; cdr3_aa: CASSQDSYINYGYTF
v_call: TRBV7-2; j_call: TRBJ2-3; cdr3_aa: CASSLRQGGRGTQYF
v_call: TRBV5-1; j_call: TRBJ1-5; cdr3_aa: CASSLAGGQGQPQHF
v_call: TRBV30; j_call: TRBJ1-4; cdr3_aa: CAWSLRTGPNEKLFF
v_call: TRBV7-2; j_call: TRBJ2-7; cdr3_aa: CASSLRGLGRQYF
v_call: TRBV7-9; j_call: TRBJ1-1; cdr3_aa: CASSPARTGNTEAFF
v_call: TRBV15; j_call: TRBJ2-1; cdr3_aa: CATSRVRGTSGNYNEQFF
v_call: TRBV10-2; j_call: TRBJ2-3; cdr3_aa: CASTGTSRHTDTQYF
v_call: TRBV7-2; j_call: TRBJ1-3; cdr3_aa: CASSPGQLFSGNTIYF
v_call: TRBV7-3; j_call: TRBJ2-3; cdr3_aa: CASSSGLPTDTQYF
v_call: TRBV7-2; j_call: TRBJ2-3; cdr3_aa: CASSLIAGVPDTQYF
v_call: TRBV6-1; j_call: TRBJ2-1; cdr3_aa: CASSADRVGNEQFF
v_call: TRBV5-1; j_call: TRBJ2-7; cdr3_aa: CASMGSSGTTTYEQYF
v_call: TRBV15; j_call: TRBJ2-3; cdr3_aa: CATKGQGRSETDTQYF
v_call: TRBV6-1; j_call: TRBJ2-3; cdr3_aa: CASSGLRGASTDTQYF
v_call: TRBV7-2; j_call: TRBJ1-4; cdr3_aa: CASSLERTVINEKLFF
v_call: TRBV6-5; j_call: TRBJ2-3; cdr3_aa: CASSYADRGEDTQYF
v_call: TRBV7-3; j_call: TRBJ2-3; cdr3_aa: CASSPSLVPTDTQYF
v_call: TRBV5-1; j_call: TRBJ2-3; cdr3_aa: CASSPLAGWDTDTQYF
v_call: TRBV29-1; j_call: TRBJ2-7; cdr3_aa: CSVPGGNFEQYF
v_call: TRBV10-3; j_call: TRBJ2-1; cdr3_aa: CAISESMAGQGVNEQFF
v_call: TRBV9; j_call: TRBJ2-1; cdr3_aa: CASSVSSGRALGIEQFF
v_call: TRBV27; j_call: TRBJ2-1; cdr3_aa: CASSRLAGGPVEQFF
v_call: TRBV9; j_call: TRBJ2-3; cdr3_aa: CASTPSAGDTDTQYF
v_call: TRBV12-3/TRBV12-4; j_call: TRBJ2-7; cdr3_aa: CASSLGGGVSYEQYF
v_call: TRBV10-3; j_call: TRBJ1-5; cdr3_aa: CAISESGTDNQPQHF
v_call: TRBV10-3; j_call: TRBJ2-1; cdr3_aa: CAISESAGDTYNEQFF
v_call: TRBV7-2; j_call: TRBJ2-3; cdr3_aa: CASSLLGTDTQYF
v_call: TRBV12-3/TRBV12-4; j_call: TRBJ1-2; cdr3_aa: CASSWPGQGTYGYTF
v_call: TRBV6-5; j_call: TRBJ2-1; cdr3_aa: CASSYQGRGVNEQFF
v_call: TRBV5-1; j_call: TRBJ2-3; cdr3_aa: CASSSGGTSGGTDTQYF
v_call: TRBV4-3; j_call: TRBJ2-6; cdr3_aa: CASSQESGGYVLTF
v_call: TRBV9; j_call: TRBJ1-6; cdr3_aa: CASSAGGGRENSPLHF
v_call: TRBV6-1; j_call: TRBJ2-6; cdr3_aa: CASRPGTGYSGANVLTF
v_call: TRBV5-1; j_call: TRBJ1-4; cdr3_aa: CASSLSGTNEKLFF
v_call: TRBV7-3; j_call: TRBJ1-1; cdr3_aa: CASSLGGRTYTEAFF
v_call: TRBV7-6; j_call: TRBJ2-7; cdr3_aa: CASSLTAGGPKEQYF
v_call: TRBV25-1; j_call: TRBJ1-2; cdr3_aa: CASRPSSGAGYGYTF
v_call: TRBV11-1; j_call: TRBJ1-1; cdr3_aa: CASSNRDLTGPTWHTEAFF
v_call: TRBV6-6; j_call: TRBJ2-2; cdr3_aa: CASRPGPRGELFF
v_call: TRBV18; j_call: TRBJ1-2; cdr3_aa: CASSPETIPGAGYTF
v_call: TRBV7-9; j_call: TRBJ2-6; cdr3_aa: CASTLPGANVLTF
v_call: TRBV27; j_call: TRBJ2-3; cdr3_aa: CASRGIRVFSDTQYF
v_call: TRBV29-1; j_call: TRBJ2-5; cdr3_aa: CSVSQRLGETQYF
v_call: TRBV20-1; j_call: TRBJ2-5; cdr3_aa: CSAIYLPSGTQETQYF